This is a list of T cell receptor beta chains from one sample in a study of CD8 T cells in Susac syndrome. MiXCR, run by TCRdb on the immunoSEQ multiplex PCR reads, gives a single entry per CDR3 protein. The sample contains 110,000 or so distinct CDR3 sequences, around 92% of which appear only once. The material sequenced was CD8+ T cells from PBMCs. The receptors come from a human donor in good health. The CDR3 runs from the conserved cysteine through the conserved F or W. The D gene is left open where the match is weak. Expanded clones get a size class; other rows say once, few or many, or leave the size out.

TRBV27	TRBJ2-7	-	-	TGTGCCAGCAGTAACGCGGCCTACGAGCAGTACTTC	CASSNAAYEQYF
TRBV20-1	TRBJ1-4	-	-	TGCAGTGCAATAACCCGCCAAGGGAGTGAAAAACTGTTTTTT	CSAITRQGSEKLFF
TRBV2	TRBJ1-5	-	-	TGTGCCAGCAGTGATAACACCAATCAGCCCCAGCATTTT	CASSDNTNQPQHF
TRBV6-2/TRBV6-3	TRBJ1-1	-	-	TGTGCCACCCGGAGGGGGGAAGAGGGGACTGAAGCTTTCTTT	CATRRGEEGTEAFF
TRBV7-2	TRBJ2-2	-	-	TGTGCCAGCAGGCGCTCCGGGGAGCTGTTTTTT	CASRRSGELFF
TRBV29-1	TRBJ2-3	-	-	TGCAGCGTTGGGGGGGCCCTATTAACGGGAGGCGTCACAGATACGCAGTATTTT	CSVGGALLTGGVTDTQYF
TRBV7-2	TRBJ2-4	few	-	TGTGCCAGCAGCTTCTCCAGGGCAAACATTCAGTACTTC	CASSFSRANIQYF
TRBV3-1	TRBJ1-1	-	-	TGTGCCAGCAGCCAGGTTCAGGAGAACACTGAAGCTTTCTTT	CASSQVQENTEAFF
TRBV29-1	TRBJ2-2	once	TRBD1	TGCAGCGTTACGACAGGGAGGAACACCGGGGAGCTGTTTTTT	CSVTTGRNTGELFF
TRBV7-2	TRBJ1-1	-	-	TGTGCCAGCAGCTTTCGGGGATCCGGCCCAGGGGATACTGAAGCTTTCTTT	CASSFRGSGPGDTEAFF
TRBV7-9	TRBJ2-7	-	TRBD1	TGTGCCAGCAGCGCAACCCGGCAGACAGGGGACTACGAGCAGTACTTC	CASSATRQTGDYEQYF
TRBV19	TRBJ2-1	-	TRBD1	TGTGCCAGTAGTATCACCCAACAGGGGTACGGTGAGCAGTTCTTC	CASSITQQGYGEQFF
TRBV6-1	TRBJ2-3	-	-	TGTGCCAGCAGCCCAGGGAGGAGGACAGCGAGCACAGATACGCAGTATTTT	CASSPGRRTASTDTQYF
TRBV29-1	TRBJ1-2	-	-	TGCAGCGTGGTAACGGACGTCAGGGGCTACACCTTC	CSVVTDVRGYTF
TRBV12-3/TRBV12-4	TRBJ2-6	-	-	TGTGCCAGCATCGCTCATGGGGCCAACGTCCTGACTTTC	CASIAHGANVLTF
TRBV21-1	TRBJ2-7	-	-	TGTGCCAGCAAGCTCTCCTACGAGCAGTACTTC	CASKLSYEQYF
TRBV9	TRBJ2-2	-	TRBD2	TGTGCCAGCAGCGTAGTGGCTAGCGGGGCCAGGGAGCTGTTTTTT	CASSVVASGARELFF
TRBV5-1	TRBJ2-3	once	TRBD1	TGCGCCAGCAGTTTCCGGACAGGGCCGACAGATACGCAGTATTTT	CASSFRTGPTDTQYF
TRBV20-1	TRBJ1-1	-	-	TGCAGTGCGAGGCAGGGTCACACTGAAGCTTTCTTT	CSARQGHTEAFF
TRBV16	TRBJ1-5	-	TRBD1	TGTGCCAGCAGCGGGGGGACAGGGGATCAGCCCCAGCATTTT	CASSGGTGDQPQHF
TRBV13	TRBJ1-5	once	-	TGTGCCAGCAGCTCCGGTTCGGGCCCGCCCCAGCATTTT	CASSSGSGPPQHF
TRBV7-2	TRBJ1-2	-	TRBD1	TGTGCCAGCAGCTTAGACTTAGGGGGCGGCTATGGCTACACCTTC	CASSLDLGGGYGYTF
TRBV7-9	TRBJ2-3	-	TRBD2	TGTGCCAGCAGCTCGGCGACTAGCGGGAGTGGGGCCCCAACAGATACGCAGTATTTT	CASSSATSGSGAPTDTQYF
TRBV5-6	TRBJ2-5	-	-	TGTGCCAGCAGCTTGGACCCCCCCGAGACCCAGTACTTC	CASSLDPPETQYF
TRBV6-2/TRBV6-3	TRBJ2-7	-	TRBD1	TGTGCCAGCAGGCGGACAGGGGTTGTCCGAGAGCAGTACTTC	CASRRTGVVREQYF
TRBV20-1	TRBJ1-5	-	TRBD1	TGCAGTGTCTCCTTTGGGCAGGGGGCATCTAGCAATCAGCCCCAGCATTTT	CSVSFGQGASSNQPQHF
TRBV20-1	TRBJ1-5	once	-	TGCAGTGCTAGAGATTCGGGCAAGGGTCGCAATCAGCCCCAGCATTTT	CSARDSGKGRNQPQHF
TRBV29-1	TRBJ1-2	-	-	TGCAGCGTTCGTTCGGCAGGAAACTATGGCTACACCTTC	CSVRSAGNYGYTF
TRBV3-1	TRBJ2-3	-	-	TGTGCCAGCAGGGGTGGTTCCGATTCGTCGGGGCAGTATTTT	CASRGGSDSSGQYF
TRBV20-1	TRBJ2-4	-	-	TGCAGTGCCAAGCGAGGGGAGCTAAACATTCAGTACTTC	CSAKRGELNIQYF
TRBV14	TRBJ2-7	-	TRBD1	TGTGCCAGCAGCAACCCCGGGACAGGGGCCTCCTACGAGCAGTACTTC	CASSNPGTGASYEQYF
TRBV6-5	TRBJ2-5	-	-	TGTGCCAGCAGTTACCCGTCGAATGGCGGGGAAGAGACCCAGTACTTC	CASSYPSNGGEETQYF
TRBV5-6	TRBJ2-7	-	-	TGTGCCAGCAGTTCGGAGGGGACAGAGGGATCCAGGCAGTACTTC	CASSSEGTEGSRQYF
TRBV9	TRBJ1-2	-	TRBD1	TGTGCCAGCAGCAGGGACAGTAACTATGGCTACACCTTC	CASSRDSNYGYTF
TRBV2	TRBJ2-7	-	-	TGTGCCAGCAGCAACCCGCCTCTTAGATACGAGCAGTACTTC	CASSNPPLRYEQYF
TRBV2	TRBJ2-3	-	TRBD1	TGTGCCAGCAGTGGCCTCACAGGGGGCACAGATACGCAGTATTTT	CASSGLTGGTDTQYF
TRBV24-1	TRBJ1-2	-	TRBD1	TGTGCCAGGTACAGGGGCCGATCTAACTATGGCTACACCTTC	CARYRGRSNYGYTF
TRBV5-1	TRBJ2-3	-	TRBD1	TGCGCCAGCAGCCTCACACCGACAGGGATCGGCACAGATACGCAGTATTTT	CASSLTPTGIGTDTQYF
TRBV7-2	TRBJ2-2	-	TRBD1	TGTGCCAGCAGCATCGGACAGGGAGGAGCTGGACGGCTGTTTTTT	CASSIGQGGAGRLFF
TRBV2	TRBJ2-3	-	TRBD1	TGTGCCACCAAGGACAGGGTTTACACAGATACGCAGTATTTT	CATKDRVYTDTQYF
TRBV11-2	TRBJ2-3	-	-	TGTGCCAGCAGCTCGATCCCTCTGCGCCCGTTATTAAGATCCGACACAGATACGCAGTATTTT	CASSSIPLRPLLRSDTDTQYF
TRBV27	TRBJ2-7	-	TRBD1	TGTGCCAGCAGCCCGGGACAGGGCTTCAACGAGCAGTACTTC	CASSPGQGFNEQYF
TRBV7-3	TRBJ2-2	-	-	TGTGCCAGCAGCTTAACCGGAATCACCGGGGAGCTGTTTTTT	CASSLTGITGELFF
TRBV3-1	TRBJ2-5	-	TRBD2	TGTGCCAGCAGAACTGTTGAGACTAGCGGACAAGAGACCCAGTACTTC	CASRTVETSGQETQYF
TRBV5-1	TRBJ1-2	-	-	TGCGCCAGCAGCTTGGGAGGAGCCTATGGCTACACCTTC	CASSLGGAYGYTF
TRBV7-3	TRBJ2-2	-	TRBD1	TGTGCCAGCAGCGACCGCGTGGGACAGGTGAACACCGGGGAGCTGTTTTTT	CASSDRVGQVNTGELFF
TRBV10-3	TRBJ2-5	-	-	TGTGCCATCAGCCGCGAGGAGGAGACCCAGTACTTC	CAISREEETQYF
TRBV7-2	TRBJ1-2	-	-	TGTGCCAGCAGCGTATTTGGGGGCTTCTATGGCTACACCTTC	CASSVFGGFYGYTF
TRBV5-1	TRBJ2-1	-	TRBD1	TGCGCCAGCGGGACAGGAAGGCGGCTTCCCCTGAAGGATGAGCAGTTCTTC	CASGTGRRLPLKDEQFF
TRBV12-3/TRBV12-4	TRBJ1-2	-	-	TGTGCCAGCAGTTACGCCCCCCGGGGCGATAACTATGGCTACACCTTC	CASSYAPRGDNYGYTF
TRBV29-1	TRBJ2-6	-	-	TGCAGCGTCGCGAAGGGGGGCTCTGGGGCCAACGTCCTGACTTTC	CSVAKGGSGANVLTF
TRBV7-9	TRBJ1-2	-	-	TGTGCCAGCAGCTTAGGACCCAGGCCTGGCTACACCTTC	CASSLGPRPGYTF
TRBV2	TRBJ2-7	-	-	TGTGCCAGCAGTGAGATGGAGGGAGGAATGGGCAAGCAGTACTTC	CASSEMEGGMGKQYF
TRBV20-1	TRBJ1-1	once	-	TGCAGTGCTAGAGTTGGAGGTGGGAACACTGAAGCTTTCTTT	CSARVGGGNTEAFF
TRBV5-4	TRBJ1-1	-	-	TGTGCCAGCGGGGAAACGGGACGTCTGAACACTGAAGCTTTCTTT	CASGETGRLNTEAFF
TRBV12-3/TRBV12-4	TRBJ2-6	-	-	TGTGCCAGCAGTTTTTGGCAGCCCTCTGGGGCCAACGTCCTGACTTTC	CASSFWQPSGANVLTF